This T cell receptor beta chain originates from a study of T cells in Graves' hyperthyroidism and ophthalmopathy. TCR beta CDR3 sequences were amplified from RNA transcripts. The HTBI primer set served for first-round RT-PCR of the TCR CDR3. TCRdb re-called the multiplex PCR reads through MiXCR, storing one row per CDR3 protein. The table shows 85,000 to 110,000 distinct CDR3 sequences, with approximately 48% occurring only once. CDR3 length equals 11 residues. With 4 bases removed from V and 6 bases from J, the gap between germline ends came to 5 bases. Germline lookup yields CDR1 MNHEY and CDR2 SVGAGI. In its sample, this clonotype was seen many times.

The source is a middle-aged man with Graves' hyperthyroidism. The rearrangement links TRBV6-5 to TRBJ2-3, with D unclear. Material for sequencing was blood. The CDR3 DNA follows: TGTGCCAGCAGTTTTTTGGATACGCAGTATTTT. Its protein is CASSFLDTQYF.